This TCR beta chain was profiled in a study of blood T cell repertoires in COVID-19. Study background: Material from acute and convalescent COVID-19 was sourced from the United States, Italy and Spain. PBMCs, B-cell-depleted T cells, or T cells were the source of the cDNA or gDNA that made up the material.

Original processing methods: By means of reference gene primer amplification, nucleated cell counts were estimated. Here immunoSEQ multiplex PCR was the method, and the copy in TCRdb shows in-frame clones only, minus some. That table gives V, J and clone size, and the DNA gave D and trimming. The data hold around 200,000 clones, with around four fifths observed a single time. The CDR3 runs 14 residues. Trimming removed 10 bases from V and 3 bases from J, with 16 bases in between. The germline CDR1 and CDR2 sequences are SEHNR and FQNEAQ (reference sequence). This clone came up a few times. The sequencing sample was made of peripheral blood. The genes are TRBV7-9 and TRBJ1-5, with D possibly matching TRBD1 (6 bases). The receptor comes from a man aged 30 to 39 with active or convalescent COVID-19. CDR3 nucleotide sequence: TGTGCCACCGAGGGGGGGGCCTCCAATCAGCCCCAGCATTTT. Translating gives CATEGGASNQPQHF.